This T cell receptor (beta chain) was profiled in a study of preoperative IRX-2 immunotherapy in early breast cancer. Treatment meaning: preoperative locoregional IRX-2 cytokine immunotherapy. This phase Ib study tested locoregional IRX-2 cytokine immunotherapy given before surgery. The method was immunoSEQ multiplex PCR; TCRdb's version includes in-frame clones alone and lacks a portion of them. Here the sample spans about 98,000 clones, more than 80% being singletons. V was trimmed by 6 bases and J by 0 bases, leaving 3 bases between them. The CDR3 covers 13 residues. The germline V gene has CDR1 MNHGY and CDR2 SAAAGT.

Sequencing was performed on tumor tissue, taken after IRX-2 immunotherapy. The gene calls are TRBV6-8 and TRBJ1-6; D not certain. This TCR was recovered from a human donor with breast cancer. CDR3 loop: CASRSSYNSPLHF. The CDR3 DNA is TGTGCCAGCAGAAGCTCCTATAATTCACCCCTCCACTTT.